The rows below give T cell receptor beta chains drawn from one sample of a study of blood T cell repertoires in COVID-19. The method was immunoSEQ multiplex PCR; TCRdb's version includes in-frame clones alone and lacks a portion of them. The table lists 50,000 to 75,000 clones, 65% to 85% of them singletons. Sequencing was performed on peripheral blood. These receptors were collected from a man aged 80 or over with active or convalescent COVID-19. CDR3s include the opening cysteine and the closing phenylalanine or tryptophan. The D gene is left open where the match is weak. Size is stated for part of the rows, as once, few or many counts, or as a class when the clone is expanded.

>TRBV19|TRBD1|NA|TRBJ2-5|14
TGTGCCAGTAGTATCAGGGGGCGAATGGAGACCCAGTACTTC
CASSIRGRMETQYF
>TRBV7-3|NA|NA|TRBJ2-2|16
TGTGCCAGCAGCTTAACGGGGCTGGCGAACACCGGGGAGCTGTTTTTT
CASSLTGLANTGELFF
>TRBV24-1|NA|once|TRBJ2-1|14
TGTGCCACCAGTGATTTCGTTAGGACAGATGAGCAGTTCTTC
CATSDFVRTDEQFF
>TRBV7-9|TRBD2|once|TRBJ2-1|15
TGTGCCAGCAGCCGTTCCGGGACTAGCGGGGTGGGAGAGTTCTTC
CASSRSGTSGVGEFF
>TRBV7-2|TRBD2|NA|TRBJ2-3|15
TGTGCCAGCAGCTTGACGAGCGGGGGGGCCGATACGCAGTATTTT
CASSLTSGGADTQYF
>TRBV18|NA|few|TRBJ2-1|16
TGTGCCAGCTCACCACCGGGCCTTAGCTCCTACAATGAGCAGTTCTTC
CASSPPGLSSYNEQFF
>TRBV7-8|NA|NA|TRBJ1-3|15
TGTGCCAGCAGCGTAGGGTGGGGACTAGGAAACACCATATATTTT
CASSVGWGLGNTIYF
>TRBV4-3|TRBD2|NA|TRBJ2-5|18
TGCGCCAGCAGCACAGACGAGTGGGAGCGGGAGCTTGAAGAGACCCAGTACTTC
CASSTDEWERELEETQYF
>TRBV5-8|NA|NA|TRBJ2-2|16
TGTGCCAGCAGCTCCACCACAGCAGCGAACACCGGGGAGCTGTTTTTT
CASSSTTAANTGELFF
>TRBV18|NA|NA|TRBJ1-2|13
TGTGCCAGCTCACCCGGAGGCGACTATGGCTACACCTTC
CASSPGGDYGYTF
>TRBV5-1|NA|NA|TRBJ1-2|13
TGCGCCAGCAGTCCTCCTATCGGGGGGGGCTACACCTTC
CASSPPIGGGYTF
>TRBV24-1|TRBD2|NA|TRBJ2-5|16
TGTGCCACCTCGCCTAGCGGGAGGTCCGCGGGAGAGACCCAGTACTTC
CATSPSGRSAGETQYF
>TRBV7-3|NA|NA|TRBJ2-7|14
TGTGCCAGCAGCTTATTGGGGGCCAAAAGCGAGCAGTACTTC
CASSLLGAKSEQYF
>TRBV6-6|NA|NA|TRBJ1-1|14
TGTGCCAGCAGTTACTCGGGCAGGGTGACTGAAGCTTTCTTT
CASSYSGRVTEAFF
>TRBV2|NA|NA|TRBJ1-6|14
TGTGCCAGCAGCACTACCTCAGGGAATTCACCCCTCCACTTT
CASSTTSGNSPLHF
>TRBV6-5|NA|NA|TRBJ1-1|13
TGTGCCAGCACCTCCCGTTTGAACACTGAAGCTTTCTTT
CASTSRLNTEAFF
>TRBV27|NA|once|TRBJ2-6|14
TGTGCCAGCAGCGCTAGCTCTGGGGCCAACGTCCTGACTTTC
CASSASSGANVLTF
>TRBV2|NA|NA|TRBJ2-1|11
TGTGCCAGCAGTGAAGCAAGCGAGCAGTTCTTC
CASSEASEQFF
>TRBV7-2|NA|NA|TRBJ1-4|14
TGTGCCAGCAGTCGACCGGGGGGAAATGAAAAACTGTTTTTT
CASSRPGGNEKLFF
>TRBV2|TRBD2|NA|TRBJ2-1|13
TGTGCCAGCCATAAAGAGGCGGGGGGGCGGCAGTTCTTC
CASHKEAGGRQFF
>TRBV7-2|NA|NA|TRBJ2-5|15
TGTGCCAGCAGCGCTGGGCCCTATAGTCAAGAGACCCAGTACTTC
CASSAGPYSQETQYF
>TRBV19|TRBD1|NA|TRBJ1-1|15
TGTGCCAGTAGTATGGGAGGACAGGCGAGGACTGAAGCTTTCTTT
CASSMGGQARTEAFF
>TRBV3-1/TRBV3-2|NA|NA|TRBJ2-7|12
TGTGCCAGCAGCAGAGTTTCCTACGAGCAGTACTTC
CASSRVSYEQYF
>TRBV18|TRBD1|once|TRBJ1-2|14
TGTGCCAGCTCACCACAGGGACAGGGGGACGGCTACACCTTC
CASSPQGQGDGYTF
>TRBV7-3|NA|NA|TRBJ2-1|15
TGTGCCAGCAGCACCGACTTTGGGGGCCACAATGAGCAGTTCTTC
CASSTDFGGHNEQFF
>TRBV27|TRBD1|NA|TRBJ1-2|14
TGTGCCAGCAGGCCGGGACAGACCCTCCCTGGCTACACCTTC
CASRPGQTLPGYTF
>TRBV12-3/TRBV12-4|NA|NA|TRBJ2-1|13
TGTGCCAGCAGTTTATTTCAGAACAATGAGCAGTTCTTC
CASSLFQNNEQFF
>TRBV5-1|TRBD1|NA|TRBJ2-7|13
TGCGCCAGCAGCCCCACAGGGGCCTACGAGCAGTACTTC
CASSPTGAYEQYF
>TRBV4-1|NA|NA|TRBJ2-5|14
TGCGCCAGCAGCCAAGGCCCAGGGAGGGAGACCCAGTACTTC
CASSQGPGRETQYF
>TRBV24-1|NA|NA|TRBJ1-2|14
TGTGCCACCAGTGATTTGTCATCGGGAAGTGGCTACACCTTC
CATSDLSSGSGYTF
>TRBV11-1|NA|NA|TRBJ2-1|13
TGTGCCAGCAGCTTCGCTGGGCACGGTGAGCAGTTCTTC
CASSFAGHGEQFF
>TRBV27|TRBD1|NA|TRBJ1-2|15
TGTGCCAGCAGTCTCCAAAGGGGGCAGGGCTATGGCTACACCTTC
CASSLQRGQGYGYTF
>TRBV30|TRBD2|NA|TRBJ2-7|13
TGTGCCTGGAGTCAGGGACTAGCCCACGAGCAGTACTTC
CAWSQGLAHEQYF
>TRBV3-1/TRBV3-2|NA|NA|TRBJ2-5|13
TGTGCCAGCAGCCATGCAGGGGGGGAGACCCAGTACTTC
CASSHAGGETQYF
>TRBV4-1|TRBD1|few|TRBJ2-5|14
TGCGCCAGCAGCCACGGGACAGGGGTGGAGACCCAGTACTTC
CASSHGTGVETQYF
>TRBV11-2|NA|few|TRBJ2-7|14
TGTGCCAGCAGCTTAGAAAGGGGCTCCTACGAGCAGTACTTC
CASSLERGSYEQYF
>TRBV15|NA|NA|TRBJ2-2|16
TGTGCCACCAGCAGAGATCTGGCAGTTAACACCGGGGAGCTGTTTTTT
CATSRDLAVNTGELFF
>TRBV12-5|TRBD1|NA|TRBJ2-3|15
TGTGCTAGTGGTTTGGGACAGGGGCTTACAGATACGCAGTATTTT
CASGLGQGLTDTQYF
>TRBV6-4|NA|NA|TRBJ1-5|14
TGTGCCAGCAGTGAAGGCCAGGGCAATCAGCCCCAGCATTTT
CASSEGQGNQPQHF
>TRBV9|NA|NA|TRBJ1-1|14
TGTGCCAGCAGCTCGACAGGATTCGGCACTGAAGCTTTCTTT
CASSSTGFGTEAFF